This T cell receptor beta chain was identified during a study of blood T cell repertoires in COVID-19. Germline-derived CDR1 and CDR2 are SGHRS and YFSETQ. The V gene lost 4 bases and the J gene lost 2 bases, with 12 bases spanning the gap. The length of the CDR3 is 14 residues. Clones were sequenced by immunoSEQ multiplex PCR, and TCRdb holds only the in-frame ones, with some missing. The table has some 380,000 clones, approximately 77% seen once; the top ten hold roughly 1.1%. The V and J genes are TRBV5-1 and TRBJ2-5; weak D call: TRBD2 (6 bases). The sequence was collected from a human donor with acute or convalescent COVID-19. The donor label of this sample is uncertain. Sequenced input: peripheral blood. CDR3 in amino acids: CASSRWGEQETQYF. The CDR3 bases are TGCGCCAGCAGCCGGTGGGGGGAACAAGAGACCCAGTACTTC.